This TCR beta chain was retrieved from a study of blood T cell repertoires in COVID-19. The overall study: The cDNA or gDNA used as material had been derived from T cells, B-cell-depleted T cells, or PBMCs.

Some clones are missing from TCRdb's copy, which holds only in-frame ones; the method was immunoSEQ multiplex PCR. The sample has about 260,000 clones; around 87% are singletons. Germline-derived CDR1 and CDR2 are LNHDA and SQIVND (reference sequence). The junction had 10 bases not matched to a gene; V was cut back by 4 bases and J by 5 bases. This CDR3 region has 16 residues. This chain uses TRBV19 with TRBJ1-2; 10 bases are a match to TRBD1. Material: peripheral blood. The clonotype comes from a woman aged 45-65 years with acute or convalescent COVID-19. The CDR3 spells CASSTLPGQGNYGYTF. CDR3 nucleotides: TGTGCCAGTAGTACACTTCCGGGACAGGGGAATTATGGCTACACCTTC.